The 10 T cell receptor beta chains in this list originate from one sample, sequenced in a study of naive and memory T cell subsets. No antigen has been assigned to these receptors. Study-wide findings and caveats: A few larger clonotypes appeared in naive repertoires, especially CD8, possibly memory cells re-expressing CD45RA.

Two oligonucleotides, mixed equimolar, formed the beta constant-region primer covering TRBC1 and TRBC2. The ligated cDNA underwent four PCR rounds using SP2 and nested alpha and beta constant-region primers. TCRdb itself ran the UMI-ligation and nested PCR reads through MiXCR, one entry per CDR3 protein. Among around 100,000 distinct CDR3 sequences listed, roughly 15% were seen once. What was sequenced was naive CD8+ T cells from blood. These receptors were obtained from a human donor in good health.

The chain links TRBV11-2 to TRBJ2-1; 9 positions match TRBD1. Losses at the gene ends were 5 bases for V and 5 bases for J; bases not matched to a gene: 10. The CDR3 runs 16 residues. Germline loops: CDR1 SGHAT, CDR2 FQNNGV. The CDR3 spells CASSPGTGIINNEQFF. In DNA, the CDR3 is TGTGCCAGCAGCCCCGGGACAGGGATAATCAACAATGAGCAGTTCTTC.

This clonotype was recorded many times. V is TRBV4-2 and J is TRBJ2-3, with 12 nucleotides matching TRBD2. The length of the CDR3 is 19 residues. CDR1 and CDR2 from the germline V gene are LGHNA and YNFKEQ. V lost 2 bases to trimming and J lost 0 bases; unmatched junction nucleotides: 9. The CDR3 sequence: CASSQPPGLAGASTDTQYF. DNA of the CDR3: TGTGCCAGCAGCCAACCTCCGGGACTAGCGGGTGCTAGCACAGATACGCAGTATTTT.

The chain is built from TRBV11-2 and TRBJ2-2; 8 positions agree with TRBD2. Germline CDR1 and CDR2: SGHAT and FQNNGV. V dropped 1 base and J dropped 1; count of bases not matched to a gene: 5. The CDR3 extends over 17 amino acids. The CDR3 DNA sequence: TGTGCCAGCAGCTTAGTAGGGCTAGCGGGGAACACCGGGGAGCTGTTTTTT. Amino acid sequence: CASSLVGLAGNTGELFF.

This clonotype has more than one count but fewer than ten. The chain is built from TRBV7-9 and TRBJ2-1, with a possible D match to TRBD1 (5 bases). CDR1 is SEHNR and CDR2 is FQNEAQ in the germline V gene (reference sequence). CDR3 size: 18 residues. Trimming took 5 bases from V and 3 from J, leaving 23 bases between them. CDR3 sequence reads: CASSQQHQGAYRYNEQFF. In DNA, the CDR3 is TGTGCCAGCAGCCAACAACACCAAGGGGCTTACCGCTACAATGAGCAGTTCTTC.

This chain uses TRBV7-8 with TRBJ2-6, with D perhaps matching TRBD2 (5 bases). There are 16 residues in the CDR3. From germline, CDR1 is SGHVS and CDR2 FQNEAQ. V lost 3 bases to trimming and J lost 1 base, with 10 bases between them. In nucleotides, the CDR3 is TGTGCCAGCAGCTTTACCTCGGGATCTGGGGCCAACGTCCTGACTTTC. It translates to CASSFTSGSGANVLTF. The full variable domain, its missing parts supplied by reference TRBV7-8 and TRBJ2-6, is GAGVSQSPRYKVAKRGQDVALRCDPISGHVSLFWYQQALGQGPEFLTYFQNEAQLDKSGLPSDRFFAERPEGSVSTLKIQRTQQEDSAVYLCASSFTSGSGANVLTFGAGSRLTVL.

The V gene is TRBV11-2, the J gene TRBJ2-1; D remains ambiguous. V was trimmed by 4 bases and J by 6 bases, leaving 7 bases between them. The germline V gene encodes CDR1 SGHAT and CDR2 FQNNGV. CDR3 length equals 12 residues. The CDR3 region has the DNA TGTGCCAGCAGCTCATGGCCCAATGAGCAGTTCTTC. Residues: CASSSWPNEQFF.

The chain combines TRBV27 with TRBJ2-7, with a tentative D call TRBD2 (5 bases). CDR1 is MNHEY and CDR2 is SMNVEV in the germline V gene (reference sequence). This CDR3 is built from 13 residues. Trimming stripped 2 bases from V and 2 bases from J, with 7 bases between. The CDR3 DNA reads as TGTGCCAGCAGTTTAGGTAGCGCCTACGAGCAGTACTTC. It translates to CASSLGSAYEQYF.

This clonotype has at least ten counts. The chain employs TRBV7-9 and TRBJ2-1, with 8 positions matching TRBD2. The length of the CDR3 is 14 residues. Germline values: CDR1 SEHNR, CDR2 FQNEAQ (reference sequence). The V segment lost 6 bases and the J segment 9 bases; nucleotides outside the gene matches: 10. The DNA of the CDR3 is TGTGCCAGCAGGCCGGGACTAGACGGACCTGAGCAGTTCTTC. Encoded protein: CASRPGLDGPEQFF.

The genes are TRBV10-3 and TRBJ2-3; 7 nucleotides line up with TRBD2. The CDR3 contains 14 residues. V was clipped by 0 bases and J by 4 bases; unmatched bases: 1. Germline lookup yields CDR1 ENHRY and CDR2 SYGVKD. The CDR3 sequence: CAISESGGSDTQYF. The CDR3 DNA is TGTGCCATCAGTGAGTCGGGGGGGTCAGATACGCAGTATTTT.

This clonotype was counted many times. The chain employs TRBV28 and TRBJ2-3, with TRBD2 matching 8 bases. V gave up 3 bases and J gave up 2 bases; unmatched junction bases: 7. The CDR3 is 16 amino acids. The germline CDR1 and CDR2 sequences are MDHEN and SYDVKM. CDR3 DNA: TGTGCCAGCAGTTTCCGAGCGGGGGCCCCCACAGATACGCAGTATTTT. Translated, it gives CASSFRAGAPTDTQYF.